This is a list of T cell receptor beta chains from one sample in a study of read filtering for tumor transcriptome and immune sequencing. TCRdb itself ran the reads through MiXCR, one entry per CDR3 protein. Here the sample spans around 25,000 distinct CDR3 sequences, 22% being singletons. The sample taken for sequencing was a population of CD138-negative cells sorted from bone marrow. All receptors come from a donor older than 35 with multiple myeloma. The CDR3 runs from the conserved cysteine through the conserved F or W. The D gene is left open where the match is weak. Not every row has a clone size; where given, it reads once, few, many or a size class.

V gene	D gene	clone size	J gene	CDR3 protein	CDR3 DNA
TRBV27	TRBD1	.	TRBJ1-5	CASSPGTGAVDQPQHF	TGTGCCAGCAGTCCGGGGACAGGGGCTGTGGATCAGCCCCAGCATTTT
TRBV28	.	many	TRBJ2-6	CASSGQIPSGANVLTF	TGTGCCAGCAGTGGGCAGATTCCCTCTGGGGCCAACGTCCTGACTTTC
TRBV7-2	.	few	TRBJ1-1	CASSNTLNTEAFF	TGTGCCAGCAGCAATACGTTGAACACTGAAGCTTTCTTT
TRBV20-1	.	many	TRBJ2-1	CSASWGSDLGEQFF	TGCAGTGCTAGTTGGGGATCTGACTTAGGGGAGCAGTTCTTC
TRBV14	.	.	TRBJ1-6	CASSQEGFTLHF	TGTGCCAGCAGCCAAGAAGGGTTCACCCTCCACTTT
TRBV29-1	.	many	TRBJ2-2	CSVVSDTGELFF	TGCAGCGTCGTCTCTGACACCGGGGAGCTGTTTTTT
TRBV7-8	.	many	TRBJ2-2	CASSVPRDIGSDTGELFF	TGTGCCAGCAGCGTACCTCGGGACATTGGGTCGGACACCGGGGAGCTGTTTTTT
TRBV19	.	.	TRBJ2-3	CASSPRWARTDTQYF	TGTGCCAGTAGTCCCCGCTGGGCTCGCACAGATACGCAGTATTTT
TRBV5-5	TRBD2	few	TRBJ2-3	CASSLVRGGSTDTQYF	TGTGCCAGCAGCTTGGTTCGGGGGGGCAGCACAGATACGCAGTATTTT
TRBV4-1	TRBD2	medium-sized	TRBJ2-1	CASSQTSGGANEQFF	TGCGCCAGCAGCCAGACTAGCGGGGGGGCCAATGAGCAGTTCTTC
TRBV7-8	TRBD1	many	TRBJ1-5	CASSSGTGVGQPQHF	TGTGCCAGCAGCTCCGGGACAGGGGTGGGTCAGCCCCAGCATTTT
TRBV29-1	TRBD1	.	TRBJ1-1	CSVPRGQGDKAFF	TGCAGCGTACCCCGGGGACAGGGTGATAAAGCTTTCTTT
TRBV18	.	few	TRBJ2-2	CASSTPANTGELFF	TGTGCCAGCTCCACACCGGCGAACACCGGGGAGCTGTTTTTT
TRBV5-1	.	many	TRBJ2-1	CASSLDDNYNEQFF	TGCGCCAGCAGCTTGGACGACAACTACAATGAGCAGTTCTTC
TRBV6-1	.	many	TRBJ2-3	CASRTGTKSTDTQYF	TGTGCCAGCAGGACAGGAACCAAAAGCACAGATACGCAGTATTTT
TRBV7-9	TRBD2	.	TRBJ2-3	CASSLGGGAKDTQYF	TGTGCCAGCAGCTTGGGCGGGGGGGCCAAAGATACGCAGTATTTT
TRBV7-6	TRBD2	many	TRBJ2-3	CASSLVGGAGDTQYF	TGTGCCAGCAGCTTAGTCGGGGGGGCAGGAGATACGCAGTATTTT
TRBV27	TRBD1	many	TRBJ1-4	CASSLSGTATNEKLFF	TGTGCCAGCAGTTTGTCGGGGACAGCAACTAATGAAAAACTGTTTTTT
TRBV20-1	TRBD1	many	TRBJ2-5	CSALTSGQGSETQYF	TGCAGTGCCCTCACGTCCGGACAGGGGTCAGAGACCCAGTACTTC
TRBV15	.	.	TRBJ2-7	CATSRDVVSEPGEQYF	TGTGCCACCAGCAGAGATGTCGTGTCGGAGCCGGGAGAGCAGTACTTC
TRBV20-1	TRBD1	.	TRBJ1-5	CSALGQGASNQPQHF	TGCAGTGCCCTAGGACAGGGGGCTAGCAATCAGCCCCAGCATTTT
TRBV7-2	.	many	TRBJ1-2	CASSLGGEDGYTF	TGTGCCAGCAGCTTAGGGGGAGAGGATGGCTACACCTTC
TRBV6-6	.	.	TRBJ2-5	CASSYSAETQYF	TGTGCCAGCAGTTACTCGGCAGAGACCCAGTACTTC
TRBV28	TRBD1	many	TRBJ2-7	CASSPQGREQYF	TGTGCCAGCAGTCCACAGGGGCGCGAGCAGTACTTC
TRBV4-2	.	many	TRBJ2-1	CASSQVPGADYNEQFF	TGTGCCAGCAGCCAAGTTCCTGGGGCCGATTACAATGAGCAGTTCTTC
TRBV20-1	.	few	TRBJ2-2	CSAPLSGRVDTGELFF	TGCAGTGCTCCCCTATCGGGCAGGGTGGACACCGGGGAGCTGTTTTTT
TRBV19	TRBD2	many	TRBJ2-2	CASTISGVTGELFF	TGTGCCAGTACGATTAGCGGGGTTACCGGGGAGCTGTTTTTT
TRBV7-9	.	many	TRBJ2-2	CASSPRTEELNTGELFF	TGTGCCAGCAGCCCCCGGACGGAAGAGCTAAACACCGGGGAGCTGTTTTTT
TRBV29-1	.	.	TRBJ1-1	CGVDGAPVSEAFF	TGCGGCGTTGACGGTGCCCCCGTCTCTGAAGCTTTCTTT
TRBV4-1	.	.	TRBJ1-5	CASSQGAPGASVKPQHF	TGCGCCAGCAGCCAAGGGGCTCCGGGGGCGAGCGTGAAGCCCCAGCATTTT
TRBV20-1	TRBD1	.	TRBJ1-5	CSARGPGQRYSNQPQHF	TGCAGTGCTAGAGGTCCGGGACAGAGATATAGCAATCAGCCCCAGCATTTT
TRBV18	TRBD1	medium-sized	TRBJ1-1	CASTRDSMNTEAFF	TGTGCCAGCACCCGGGACAGTATGAACACTGAAGCTTTCTTT
TRBV18	.	.	TRBJ2-7	CASSPVGVGDEQYF	TGTGCCAGCTCCCCGGTTGGTGTTGGCGACGAGCAGTACTTC
TRBV11-2	.	.	TRBJ2-3	CASSLGFSTDTQYF	TGTGCCAGCAGCTTGGGGTTCAGCACAGATACGCAGTATTTT
TRBV6-5	TRBD1	many	TRBJ1-1	CASSRDSDTEAFF	TGTGCCAGCAGTCGGGACAGCGACACTGAAGCTTTCTTT
TRBV20-1	TRBD1	few	TRBJ1-5	CSATFPEGASNQPQHF	TGCAGTGCTACTTTCCCGGAGGGGGCGAGCAATCAGCCCCAGCATTTT
TRBV29-1	.	many	TRBJ2-5	CSVEEKDSYQYF	TGCAGCGTTGAAGAAAAGGACTCATACCAGTACTTC
TRBV29-1	.	many	TRBJ2-5	CSVLRDQETQYF	TGCAGCGTCCTTAGAGATCAAGAGACCCAGTACTTC
TRBV7-3	.	medium-sized	TRBJ2-5	CASSAGQHQETQYF	TGTGCCAGCAGCGCCGGACAGCATCAAGAGACCCAGTACTTC
TRBV20-1	.	few	TRBJ2-3	CSASGVGYTQYF	TGCAGTGCCTCAGGGGTGGGCTATACGCAGTATTTT
TRBV24-1	TRBD1	many	TRBJ2-1	CATSDPDRVGIDEQFF	TGTGCCACCAGTGATCCAGACAGGGTCGGGATCGATGAGCAGTTCTTC
TRBV10-3	.	few	TRBJ2-2	CATQRSAENTGELFF	TGTGCCACCCAGAGGTCGGCGGAAAACACCGGGGAGCTGTTTTTT
TRBV19	.	many	TRBJ1-1	CASSPSGGWSMNTEAFF	TGTGCCAGTAGTCCCTCGGGGGGGTGGTCCATGAACACTGAAGCTTTCTTT
TRBV20-1	TRBD2	many	TRBJ2-5	CSAGAGSQETQYF	TGCAGTGCTGGAGCGGGGTCCCAAGAGACCCAGTACTTC
TRBV7-9	TRBD1	many	TRBJ1-1	CASRETGAGTEAFF	TGTGCCAGCAGGGAAACAGGGGCAGGGACTGAAGCTTTCTTT
TRBV19	TRBD1	many	TRBJ2-7	CASNSGTGYEQYF	TGTGCCAGTAATTCCGGGACAGGCTACGAGCAGTACTTC
TRBV6-1	.	medium-sized	TRBJ1-1	CASSARERYTEAFF	TGTGCCAGCAGTGCACGGGAGCGGTACACTGAAGCTTTCTTT
TRBV7-9	.	few	TRBJ1-6	CASSLEGPF	TGTGCCAGCAGCTTAGAGGGCCCATTT
TRBV15	.	few	TRBJ1-5	CATSRAGSSNQPQHF	TGTGCCACCAGCAGAGCGGGCTCTAGCAATCAGCCCCAGCATTTT
TRBV29-1	TRBD2	many	TRBJ2-3	CSVETTSGGRDTQYF	TGCAGCGTTGAAACAACAAGCGGGGGGAGGGATACGCAGTATTTT
TRBV19	TRBD2	many	TRBJ2-3	CASSQVAGASYTDTQYF	TGTGCCAGTAGTCAAGTAGCGGGGGCCTCTTACACAGATACGCAGTATTTT
TRBV2	.	few	TRBJ2-7	CASSEEGGGAYEQYF	TGTGCCAGCAGTGAAGAAGGGGGGGGCGCCTACGAGCAGTACTTC
TRBV6-1	TRBD1	many	TRBJ2-1	CASSRDRYNEQFF	TGTGCCAGCAGTCGGGACAGATACAATGAGCAGTTCTTC
TRBV20-1	.	.	TRBJ1-1	CSARKSEGYTEAFF	TGCAGTGCTAGAAAATCCGAGGGGTACACTGAAGCTTTCTTT
TRBV28	.	many	TRBJ1-2	CASSQIEENYGYTF	TGTGCCAGCAGCCAGATTGAGGAAAACTATGGCTACACCTTC